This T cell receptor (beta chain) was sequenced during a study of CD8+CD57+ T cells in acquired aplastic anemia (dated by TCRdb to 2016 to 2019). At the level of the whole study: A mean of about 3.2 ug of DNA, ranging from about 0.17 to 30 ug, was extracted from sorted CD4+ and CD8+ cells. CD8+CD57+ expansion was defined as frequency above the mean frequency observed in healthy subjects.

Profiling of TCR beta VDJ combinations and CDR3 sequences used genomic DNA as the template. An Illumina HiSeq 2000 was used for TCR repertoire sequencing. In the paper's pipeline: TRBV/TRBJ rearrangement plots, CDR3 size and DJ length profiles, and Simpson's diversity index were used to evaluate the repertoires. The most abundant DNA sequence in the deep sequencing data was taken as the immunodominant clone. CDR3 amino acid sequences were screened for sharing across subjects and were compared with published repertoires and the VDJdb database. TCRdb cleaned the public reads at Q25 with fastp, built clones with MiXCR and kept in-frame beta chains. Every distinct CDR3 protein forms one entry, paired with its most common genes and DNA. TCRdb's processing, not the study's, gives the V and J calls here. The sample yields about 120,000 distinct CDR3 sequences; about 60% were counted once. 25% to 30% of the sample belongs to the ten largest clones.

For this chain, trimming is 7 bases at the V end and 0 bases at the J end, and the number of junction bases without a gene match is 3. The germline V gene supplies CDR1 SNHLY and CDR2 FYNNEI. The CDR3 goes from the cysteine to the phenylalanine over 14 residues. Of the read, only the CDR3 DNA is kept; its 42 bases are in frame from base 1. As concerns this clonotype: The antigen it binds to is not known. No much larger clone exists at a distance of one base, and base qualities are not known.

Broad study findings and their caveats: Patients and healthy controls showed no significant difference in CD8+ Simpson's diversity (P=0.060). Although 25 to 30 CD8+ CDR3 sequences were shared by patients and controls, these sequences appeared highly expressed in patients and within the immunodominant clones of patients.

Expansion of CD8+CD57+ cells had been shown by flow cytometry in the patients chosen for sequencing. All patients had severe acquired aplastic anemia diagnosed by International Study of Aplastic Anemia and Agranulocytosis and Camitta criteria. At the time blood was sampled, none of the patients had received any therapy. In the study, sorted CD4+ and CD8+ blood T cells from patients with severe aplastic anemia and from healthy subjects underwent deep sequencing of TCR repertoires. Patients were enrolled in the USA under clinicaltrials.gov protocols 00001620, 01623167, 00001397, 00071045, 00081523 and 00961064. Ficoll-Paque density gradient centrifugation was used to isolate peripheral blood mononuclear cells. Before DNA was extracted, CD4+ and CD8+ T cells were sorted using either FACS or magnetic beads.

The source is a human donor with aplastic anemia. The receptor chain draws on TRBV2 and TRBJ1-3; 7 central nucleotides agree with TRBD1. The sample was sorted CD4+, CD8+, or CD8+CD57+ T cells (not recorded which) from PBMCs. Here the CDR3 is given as CASKGTVSGNTIYF. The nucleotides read TGTGCCAGCAAAGGGACAGTCTCTGGAAACACCATATATTTT.